These 27 T cell receptor beta chains came from one sample sequenced in a study of shared clonotypes between healthy human individuals. Assay used: immunoSEQ multiplex PCR; TCRdb lists only in-frame clones, some missing. The profile shows around 1.9 million clones, about 94% of them singletons. As defined, naive CD8 cells were CD45RO-negative and positively selected for CCR7, with terminally differentiated effector memory CD45RA+ cells excluded. The sample comprised naive CD8+ T cells from PBMCs. The origin of the receptors is a man aged 18-30 years in good health. Some clones in this sample may be carry-over from other donors' samples.

This clone was counted once. The V gene is TRBV28, the J gene TRBJ2-7; D gene ambiguous. V lost 3 bases to trimming and J lost 4 bases, with 10 bases between them. Germline CDR1 is MDHEN and CDR2 is SYDVKM. CDR3 length equals 13 residues. The CDR3 region is CASSFTDGYEQYF. In DNA form, the CDR3 reads TGTGCCAGCAGTTTTACAGATGGGTACGAGCAGTACTTC. The whole variable domain, remainder taken from reference TRBV28 and TRBJ2-7, is DVKVTQSSRYLVKRTGEKVFLECVQDMDHENMFWYRQDPGLGLRLIYFSYDVKMKEKGDIPEGYSVSREKKERFSLILESASTNQTSMYLCASSFTDGYEQYFGPGTRLTVT.

The chain recombines TRBV10-1 with TRBJ2-3; D not resolved. The CDR3 length is 15 residues. CDR1 WNHNN and CDR2 SYGVQD come from the germline V gene (reference sequence). Trimming removed 0 bases at V and 2 bases at J, with 9 bases between. CDR3 coding DNA: TGCGCCAGCAGTGAGTCGTGGACGATCACAGATACGCAGTATTTT. Its translation: CASSESWTITDTQYF.

This chain links TRBV5-1 with TRBJ1-1; D possibly corresponds to TRBD1 (5 bases). Trimming removed 6 bases from V and 5 bases from J, with 14 bases in between. This CDR3 is built from 13 residues. Looked up from germline, CDR1 is SGHRS and CDR2 is YFSETQ. Written as DNA, the CDR3 is TGCGCCAGCACCCCTCGGGGGGAAACTGAAGCTTTCTTT. Translation gives CASTPRGETEAFF. Looking up the rest from reference TRBV5-1 and TRBJ1-1 gives the full variable domain: KAGVTQTPRYLIKTRGQQVTLSCSPISGHRSVSWYQQTPGQGLQFLFEYFSETQRNKGNFPGRFSGRQFSNSRSEMNVSTLELGDSALYLCASTPRGETEAFFGQGTRLTVV.

The rearrangement uses TRBV4-1 and TRBJ1-5; 7 nucleotides align to TRBD1. The CDR3 spans 15 residues. The V gene's germline CDR1 is MGHRA and CDR2 YSYEKL. The J segment lost 7 bases and the V segment lost 4 bases, leaving 10 bases of the junction unmatched. The CDR3 spells CASSRTTGRGQPQHF. CDR3 sequence (DNA): TGCGCCAGCAGCCGTACGACAGGGCGGGGGCAGCCCCAGCATTTT.

The V gene is TRBV19, the J gene TRBJ1-1; 7 bases agree with TRBD1. V lost 1 base and J lost 3; bases outside the gene matches: 5. CDR1 and CDR2 (germline): LNHDA, SQIVND (reference sequence). The CDR3 is made up of 15 amino acids. CDR3 in amino acids: CASSIVGTAYTEAFF. As DNA, the CDR3 is TGTGCCAGTAGTATAGTAGGGACAGCCTACACTGAAGCTTTCTTT.

The chain uses TRBV2 and TRBJ1-2; TRBD1 is a possible D gene (6 bases). The CDR3 spans 13 residues. V lost 5 bases, J lost 7 bases, and 14 bases lay in between. Germline values: CDR1 SNHLY, CDR2 FYNNEI. The CDR3 DNA sequence: TGTGCCAGCAGTACTAACAGGGAGGCTGGCTACACCTTC. As protein: CASSTNREAGYTF.

Points on this clone: The sample contains more than one DNA sequence encoding this CDR3. This rearrangement joins TRBV30 to TRBJ2-7; TRBD2 matches at 11 bases. The V segment lost 0 bases and the J segment 3 bases; nucleotides outside the gene matches: 4. The germline gives CDR1 GTSNPN, CDR2 SVGIG (reference sequence). The CDR3 is made up of 15 amino acids. CDR3 sequence: CAWSVRLAGGYEQYF. The CDR3 region has the DNA TGTGCCTGGAGTGTACGCCTAGCGGGAGGCTACGAGCAGTACTTC.

V usage is TRBV5-3 and J usage is TRBJ2-1; weak D call: TRBD1 (5 bases). TRBV5-3 is assigned to the ORF class and has an uncertain function. The CDR3 consists of 13 residues. V was pared by 4 bases and J by 5 bases, with 10 bases between. The CDR3 sequence: CARSPRQNNEQFF. CDR3 bases: TGTGCCAGAAGCCCACGACAGAACAATGAGCAGTTCTTC.

V and J are TRBV6-5 and TRBJ2-1, with D perhaps TRBD1 or TRBD2 (5 bases each). CDR3 length: 13 residues. V dropped 9 bases and J dropped 12 bases, with 21 bases sitting between them. In germline, CDR1 is MNHEY, CDR2 SVGAGI. CDR3 nucleotides: TGTGCCAGGCTGGGGGATACAATGAGCAGGCAGTTCTTC. Protein sequence: CARLGDTMSRQFF.

This rearrangement joins TRBV10-1 to TRBJ2-7; 7 bases line up with TRBD1. The CDR3 sequence is 18 residues long. Germline V gene data show CDR1 as WNHNN and CDR2 as SYGVQD (reference sequence). J was trimmed by 3 bases and V by 0 bases; bases with no gene match: 14. The CDR3 region is CASSESDRETNEGYEQYF. For the CDR3, the DNA is TGCGCCAGCAGTGAGTCCGACAGGGAAACTAACGAGGGCTACGAGCAGTACTTC.

This chain links TRBV7-2 with TRBJ1-2; tentative D call: TRBD1 (5 bases). CDR3 length equals 11 residues. Germline CDR1 is SGHTA and CDR2 is FQGNSA. Trimming stripped 7 bases from V and 8 bases from J, with 11 bases between. The CDR3 DNA is TGTGCCAGCAAGAGGTGGGACGGCTACACCTTC. It codes for CASKRWDGYTF.

This chain uses TRBV13 with TRBJ2-7; no firm D call. The CDR3 loop spans 14 amino acids. V dropped 0 bases and J dropped 2 bases, with 8 bases sitting between them. The germline V gene encodes CDR1 PRHDT and CDR2 FYEKMQ (reference sequence). CDR3: CASSLGRPPYEQYF. The CDR3 coding sequence is TGTGCCAGCAGCTTAGGGCGGCCCCCCTACGAGCAGTACTTC.

V and J are TRBV5-4 and TRBJ2-2; 11 bases are shared with TRBD1. The V gene's germline CDR1 is SGHNT and CDR2 YYREEE (reference sequence). Germline trimming cut 4 bases from V and 6 bases from J; bases unmatched to any gene: 8. The CDR3 is 16 residues long. CDR3 residues: CASSTWTGGRPGELFF. The CDR3 DNA is TGTGCCAGCAGCACCTGGACAGGGGGCAGGCCCGGGGAGCTGTTTTTT.

This chain joins TRBV4-1 and TRBJ1-3; D gene uncertain. The V and J ends lost 0 bases and 0 bases respectively, with 6 bases between them. Germline V gene lookup returns CDR1 MGHRA and CDR2 YSYEKL. The CDR3 length is 15 residues. This CDR3 is CASSQDYFSGNTIYF. The CDR3 DNA sequence: TGCGCCAGCAGCCAAGACTACTTCTCTGGAAACACCATATATTTT.

About this clone itself: The sample has other DNA sequences that encode this CDR3 too. The rearrangement links TRBV28 to TRBJ2-7, with 10 bases fitting TRBD1. Germline CDR1 and CDR2: MDHEN and SYDVKM. This CDR3 is built from 15 residues. V was clipped by 4 bases and J by 2 bases; unmatched bases: 5. CDR3 DNA sequence: TGTGCCAGCAGTTCCCCCGGGACAGGGGCCTACGAGCAGTACTTC. It translates to CASSSPGTGAYEQYF.

The rearrangement links TRBV28 to TRBJ2-5; no clear D gene. V was shortened by 8 bases and J by 3 bases, with 13 bases between the two germline ends. CDR3 length: 13 amino acids. The germline gives CDR1 MDHEN, CDR2 SYDVKM. The DNA for the CDR3 is TGTGCCAGCCTCTGGGGTCGTGAAGAGACCCAGTACTTC. This codes for CASLWGREETQYF. The variable domain in full, with the rest retrieved from reference TRBV28 and TRBJ2-5, is DVKVTQSSRYLVKRTGEKVFLECVQDMDHENMFWYRQDPGLGLRLIYFSYDVKMKEKGDIPEGYSVSREKKERFSLILESASTNQTSMYLCASLWGREETQYFGPGTRLLVL.

V is TRBV4-1 and J is TRBJ2-2; TRBD1 or TRBD2 may be the D gene (5 bases each). CDR3 length equals 15 residues. The ends were cut back, 5 bases at V and 1 base at J, with 11 bases in the middle. Germline V gene sequence: CDR1 MGHRA, CDR2 YSYEKL. The CDR3 protein is CASSRSGGNTGELFF. As DNA, the CDR3 is TGCGCCAGCAGCAGAAGTGGGGGGAACACCGGGGAGCTGTTTTTT.

This chain joins TRBV7-8 and TRBJ2-3; TRBD2 matches at 10 bases. Germline lookup yields CDR1 SGHVS and CDR2 FQNEAQ. The CDR3 runs 16 residues. The V gene end was trimmed by 0 bases and the J gene end by 0 bases; junction bases not matched to a gene: 0. The chain's CDR3 is CASSLAAGGSTDTQYF. DNA of the CDR3: TGTGCCAGCAGCTTAGCAGCGGGGGGGAGCACAGATACGCAGTATTTT.

This chain joins TRBV6-4 and TRBJ2-3, with D possibly matching TRBD1 (6 bases). Germline CDR1 MRHNA, CDR2 SNTAGT. This CDR3 has 23 amino acids. V was pared by 0 bases and J by 0 bases, with 31 bases between. This CDR3 is CASSDSIPLGRGDMYGSTDTQYF. In nucleotides, the CDR3 is TGTGCCAGCAGTGACTCGATTCCGCTCGGCAGGGGAGATATGTATGGTAGCACAGATACGCAGTATTTT.

J is TRBJ1-1 and V is TRBV28; TRBD1 agrees at 10 bases. Per the germline V gene, CDR1 is MDHEN and CDR2 is SYDVKM. Unmatched junction bases numbered 2, after V lost 5 bases and J lost 5 bases. This CDR3 comprises 13 residues. The CDR3 nucleotides are TGTGCCAGCAGTCCGGGACAGGGGACTGAAGCTTTCTTT. This gives the protein CASSPGQGTEAFF. Full variable domain (outside the CDR3, taken from reference TRBV28 and TRBJ1-1): DVKVTQSSRYLVKRTGEKVFLECVQDMDHENMFWYRQDPGLGLRLIYFSYDVKMKEKGDIPEGYSVSREKKERFSLILESASTNQTSMYLCASSPGQGTEAFFGQGTRLTVV.

This clone was seen more than once but under ten times. CDR3 residues: CASSLYPTVNTEAFF. The DNA of the CDR3 is TGTGCCAGCAGTTTATACCCCACAGTGAACACTGAAGCTTTCTTT. This chain joins TRBV27 and TRBJ1-1, with D uncertain. CDR3 size: 15 residues. Per germline, CDR1 MNHEY and CDR2 SMNVEV (reference sequence). Trimming removed 1 base at V and 0 bases at J, with 9 bases between.

The J gene is TRBJ1-4, the V gene TRBV10-1, with D perhaps matching TRBD1 (5 bases). The CDR3 contains 15 residues. Trimming cost V 10 bases and J 0 bases, with 15 bases left between them. The V gene's germline CDR1 is WNHNN and CDR2 SYGVQD (reference sequence). The CDR3 DNA reads TGCGCCATCTTTACGGGGCAGTCAACTAATGAAAAACTGTTTTTT. Translated: CAIFTGQSTNEKLFF.

Note on this clone: Other DNA sequences in the same sample also yield this CDR3. The DNA for the CDR3 is TGTGCCAGCAGTCTCGGACTAGCGACATCCTACGAGCAGTACTTC. Translating gives CASSLGLATSYEQYF. The chain is built from TRBV27 and TRBJ2-7; 9 positions match TRBD2. CDR1 is MNHEY, CDR2 SMNVEV, per germline (reference sequence). CDR3 length: 15 amino acids. The V segment lost 5 bases and the J segment 1 base; nucleotides outside the gene matches: 6.

J is TRBJ2-7 and V is TRBV19; D might be TRBD1 or TRBD2, each matching 5 bases. V lost 3 bases and J 4 bases, leaving 13 bases between the germline ends. This CDR3 is 14 amino acids long. CDR1 and CDR2 from the germline V gene are LNHDA and SQIVND (reference sequence). CDR3 nucleotides: TGTGCCAGTAGTATGGTTGGGGGACCATACGAGCAGTACTTC. Its protein product is CASSMVGGPYEQYF.

This chain uses TRBV4-1 with TRBJ2-7; 7 bases match TRBD1. This CDR3 contains 17 residues. J was trimmed by 4 bases and V by 2 bases; bases with no gene match: 14. In germline, CDR1 is MGHRA, CDR2 YSYEKL. Written as DNA, the CDR3 is TGCGCCAGCAGCCAATTTATGTTGGCAGGGGGTAGGTACGAGCAGTACTTC. Amino acid sequence: CASSQFMLAGGRYEQYF.

Comment on this clone: One end of the junction fails to match germline, which may point to a read error. The chain employs TRBV7-6 and TRBJ2-7, with D perhaps TRBD2 (5 bases). Germline CDR1 and CDR2: SGHVS and FNYEAQ. The CDR3 totals 13 residues. The CDR3 DNA reads as TGTGCCAGCAGCTTATTGGACTCCGACGAGCAGTACTTC. As protein: CASSLLDSDEQYF.

The rearrangement links TRBV5-1 to TRBJ2-7; D unresolved. The V gene lost 2 bases and the J gene lost 2 bases, with 8 bases spanning the gap. The germline V gene has CDR1 SGHRS and CDR2 YFSETQ. This CDR3 comprises 13 residues. The DNA for the CDR3 is TGCGCCAGCAGCTTCGGCAGAACCTACGAGCAGTACTTC. Its translation is CASSFGRTYEQYF.